This passage covers 8 T cell receptor beta chains from one sample sequenced in a study of blood T cell repertoires in COVID-19. The protocol was immunoSEQ multiplex PCR, while the TCRdb copy is restricted to in-frame clones and leaves out a portion. The sample lists about 89,000 clones, just under 80% occurring once. Sequences were obtained from peripheral blood. The receptors were sampled from a man aged 65-85 years with COVID-19, enrolled during active disease.

This sequence joins TRBV18 and TRBJ2-1; 11 bases fit TRBD2. The trim removed 1 base at V and 0 bases at J, leaving 2 bases unmatched. The CDR3 covers 17 residues. Germline-derived CDR1 and CDR2 are KGHSH and LQKENI. CDR3 sequence (DNA): TGTGCCAGCTCACCACAGGGACTAGCGGCCTCCTACAATGAGCAGTTCTTC. This sequence encodes CASSPQGLAASYNEQFF.

The sample holds a few counts of this clone. The chain recombines TRBV2 with TRBJ2-7, with D possibly being TRBD2 (6 bases). Trimming pared 4 bases from V and 5 bases from J, leaving 18 bases between. The CDR3 spans 15 residues. From germline, CDR1 is SNHLY and CDR2 FYNNEI. The CDR3, as DNA: TGTGCCAGCAGTGTTGGAACCGGGACTCTCCACGAGCAGTACTTC. Its translation is CASSVGTGTLHEQYF.

V gene TRBV2 combines with J gene TRBJ2-5; D uncertain. The CDR3 sequence is 14 residues long. The germline CDR1 and CDR2 sequences are SNHLY and FYNNEI. Trimming pared 2 bases from V and 5 bases from J, leaving 12 bases between. The CDR3 DNA is TGTGCCAGCAGTGAATCGAGTAGCAAGGAGACCCAGTACTTC. Translated: CASSESSSKETQYF. The whole variable domain, remainder taken from reference TRBV2 and TRBJ2-5, is EPEVTQTPSHQVTQMGQEVILRCVPISNHLYFYWYRQILGQKVEFLVSFYNNEISEKSEIFDDQFSVERPDGSNFTLKIRSTKLEDSAMYFCASSESSSKETQYFGPGTRLLVL.

This clone is large. The chain combines TRBV20-1 with TRBJ2-5; D is unclear. This CDR3 contains 12 residues. Trimming removed 3 bases from V and 2 bases from J, with 7 bases in between. Germline V gene sequence: CDR1 DFQATT, CDR2 SNEGSKA (reference sequence). As DNA, the CDR3 is TGCAGTGCTAGTACCCTACAAGAGACCCAGTACTTC. As protein: CSASTLQETQYF.

V and J are TRBV19 and TRBJ1-2; 9 bases map to TRBD1. CDR1 and CDR2 from the germline V gene are LNHDA and SQIVND (reference sequence). V was pared by 5 bases and J by 7 bases, with 14 bases of the junction left unmatched. This CDR3 is 16 amino acids long. CDR3 sequence (DNA): TGTGCCAGTAGTGGGGGACAGGGCACCCCCGGAGGTGGCTACACCTTC. It yields the protein CASSGGQGTPGGGYTF. Full variable domain (outside the CDR3, taken from reference TRBV19 and TRBJ1-2): DGGITQSPKYLFRKEGQNVTLSCEQNLNHDAMYWYRQDPGQGLRLIYYSQIVNDFQKGDIAEGYSVSREKKESFPLTVTSAQKNPTAFYLCASSGGQGTPGGGYTFGSGTRLTVV.

The rearrangement uses TRBV6-2 or TRBV6-3 and TRBJ2-7; unclear D gene. CDR1 is MNHEY and CDR2 is SVGEGT in the germline V gene. The CDR3 sequence is 12 residues long. Trimming took 3 bases from V and 7 from J, leaving 10 bases between them. The CDR3 sequence: CASSYAAREQYF. The CDR3 DNA is TGTGCCAGCAGTTATGCAGCGAGGGAGCAGTACTTC.

CDR3 in amino acids: CSVTGPETQYF. CDR3 coding DNA: TGCAGTGTTACAGGGCCAGAGACCCAGTACTTC. J is TRBJ2-5 and V is TRBV20-1; TRBD1 might be the D (6 bases). The germline V gene encodes CDR1 DFQATT and CDR2 SNEGSKA (reference sequence). Trimming pared 7 bases from V and 4 bases from J, leaving 10 bases between. The CDR3 consists of 11 residues.

The chain employs TRBV6-5 and TRBJ1-1; TRBD1 is a possible D gene (6 bases). V was clipped by 4 bases and J by 0 bases, with 12 bases between them. Germline loops: CDR1 MNHEY, CDR2 SVGAGI. This CDR3 has 15 amino acids. The CDR3 DNA reads TGTGCCAGCAGTTCGGGGGGCGGGATGAACACTGAAGCTTTCTTT. The encoded protein is CASSSGGGMNTEAFF.